A selection of T cell receptor beta chains follows, all from one sample in a study of early T cells in non-severe SARS-CoV-2 infection. MiXCR, run by TCRdb on the 5' RACE reads, gives a single entry per CDR3 protein. The profile shows fewer than 60,000 distinct CDR3 sequences, roughly 9.3% of them singletons. What was sequenced was whole blood. Every receptor here comes from an adult who was a healthcare worker with PCR-confirmed SARS-CoV-2 infection or an uninfected control (not recorded which). Each CDR3 is given with its conserved first and last residue. D genes are given only for firm matches. The size entry is marked missing in some rows and otherwise reads once, few, many or a size class.

CDR3 protein	CDR3 DNA	clone size	D gene	V gene	J gene
CSAANRGMETQYF	TGCAGCGCTGCGAACAGGGGTATGGAGACCCAGTACTTC	many	TRBD1	TRBV29-1	TRBJ2-5
CAISEQGAYGYTF	TGTGCCATCAGCGAACAGGGGGCTTATGGCTACACCTTC	.	TRBD1	TRBV10-3	TRBJ1-2
CASSPGDWYNEQFF	TGTGCCAGCAGCCCTGGGGACTGGTACAATGAGCAGTTCTTC	many	.	TRBV11-1	TRBJ2-1
CASWTTALYEQYF	TGTGCCAGCTGGACGACAGCTCTCTACGAGCAGTACTTC	many	.	TRBV27	TRBJ2-7
CASSLNQLETQYF	TGTGCCAGCAGCTTAAATCAGCTAGAGACCCAGTACTTC	few	.	TRBV7-2	TRBJ2-5
CAITWKGVRNQPQHF	TGCGCCATCACATGGAAGGGCGTACGCAATCAGCCCCAGCATTTT	few	.	TRBV5-1	TRBJ1-5
CASRGTRSNQPQHF	TGTGCCAGCAGAGGGACACGCTCAAATCAGCCCCAGCATTTT	few	.	TRBV2	TRBJ1-5
CASSLVGGLTYGYTF	TGTGCCAGCAGCCTAGTTGGGGGCCTTACATATGGCTACACCTTC	few	.	TRBV11-2	TRBJ1-2
CASSQEASGRWEQYF	TGCGCCAGCAGCCAAGAGGCTAGCGGGAGATGGGAGCAGTACTTC	few	TRBD2	TRBV4-1	TRBJ2-7
CASNRGGPSRENEQYF	TGTGCCAGCAACCGGGGAGGGCCGTCGAGGGAGAACGAGCAGTACTTC	once	TRBD2	TRBV3-1	TRBJ2-7
CASSPGAALIEETQYF	TGTGCCAGCAGTCCCGGTGCGGCGCTAATAGAAGAGACCCAGTACTTC	.	.	TRBV28	TRBJ2-5
CASTQDSQPQHF	TGTGCCAGCACCCAGGACAGTCAGCCCCAGCATTTT	many	.	TRBV12-3/TRBV12-4	TRBJ1-5
CAAPREAFF	TGTGCCGCCCCCCGTGAAGCTTTCTTT	many	.	TRBV5-8	TRBJ1-1
CASSRGAVAQNIQYF	TGTGCCAGCAGCCGCGGGGCCGTAGCCCAAAACATTCAGTACTTC	many	.	TRBV7-9	TRBJ2-4
CASSQASGVYEQYF	TGTGCCAGCAGCCAAGCCTCGGGGGTATACGAGCAGTACTTC	.	.	TRBV4-2	TRBJ2-7
CASSLYIAVDTQYF	TGTGCCAGCAGTTTATATATAGCAGTAGATACGCAGTATTTT	few	.	TRBV28	TRBJ2-3
CASSQEAVNTQYF	TGTGCCAGCAGCCAAGAAGCTGTAAATACGCAGTATTTT	few	.	TRBV3-1	TRBJ2-3
CATRTSGRSAYEQYF	TGTGCCACTCGGACTAGCGGGAGATCTGCCTACGAGCAGTACTTC	.	TRBD2	TRBV28	TRBJ2-7
CASSAAAGTFSGNTIYF	TGTGCCAGCAGTGCCGCGGCAGGGACCTTCTCTGGAAACACCATATATTTT	many	.	TRBV6-6	TRBJ1-3
CASSVGAGVGDTQYF	TGTGCCAGCAGCGTAGGCGCGGGAGTAGGAGATACGCAGTATTTT	.	TRBD2	TRBV9	TRBJ2-3
CSVRLAGGYEQFF	TGCAGCGTCCGACTAGCGGGAGGTTATGAGCAGTTCTTC	few	TRBD2	TRBV29-1	TRBJ2-1
CASSLGVGMTEAFF	TGTGCCAGCAGCTTAGGGGTCGGAATGACTGAAGCTTTCTTT	.	.	TRBV7-2	TRBJ1-1
CASSQGTSGYEQYF	TGTGCCAGCAGCCAAGGGACTAGCGGCTACGAGCAGTACTTC	many	TRBD2	TRBV3-1	TRBJ2-7
CSVLGAGGVSPDTQYF	TGCAGTGTGCTAGGAGCGGGAGGGGTATCCCCAGATACGCAGTATTTT	.	TRBD2	TRBV20-1	TRBJ2-3
CASSLSQGPTDTQYF	TGTGCCAGCAGCTTAAGTCAGGGTCCCACAGATACGCAGTATTTT	.	.	TRBV7-2	TRBJ2-3
CASSVQGAGQETQYF	TGTGCCAGCAGCGTACAGGGGGCCGGCCAAGAGACCCAGTACTTC	.	TRBD1	TRBV9	TRBJ2-5
CASSLSGRSNYGYTF	TGTGCCAGCAGCTTAAGCGGACGGTCTAACTATGGCTACACCTTC	.	.	TRBV7-9	TRBJ1-2
CASGGNRPQHF	TGTGCCAGCGGCGGGAATCGACCCCAGCATTTT	many	.	TRBV6-5	TRBJ1-5
CASGLEPGQGNLEAFF	TGTGCTAGTGGTTTGGAACCGGGACAGGGGAATTTGGAAGCTTTCTTT	few	TRBD1	TRBV12-5	TRBJ1-1
CASSPQGSGPEAFF	TGTGCCAGCAGCCCCCAAGGTAGCGGACCGGAAGCTTTCTTT	many	.	TRBV7-9	TRBJ1-1
CASSTSGYGYTF	TGTGCCAGCAGCACCTCAGGGTATGGCTACACCTTC	few	.	TRBV28	TRBJ1-2
CSAPGGEQYF	TGCAGTGCTCCTGGTGGGGAGCAGTACTTC	.	.	TRBV20-1	TRBJ2-7
CASSYYPGRVNEKLFF	TGTGCCAGTAGCTATTACCCCGGGCGGGTTAATGAAAAACTGTTTTTT	many	.	TRBV19	TRBJ1-4
CASSHQSGRSSYNEQFF	TGCGCCAGCAGCCACCAGAGCGGGCGGAGCTCCTACAATGAGCAGTTCTTC	few	.	TRBV4-1	TRBJ2-1
CASSRTSGRINEQFF	TGTGCCAGCAGTCGGACTAGCGGGAGAATCAATGAGCAGTTCTTC	.	TRBD2	TRBV6-2/TRBV6-3	TRBJ2-1
CATSDDGTDAGNTIYF	TGTGCCACCAGTGACGATGGGACAGATGCTGGAAACACCATATATTTT	.	TRBD1	TRBV24-1	TRBJ1-3
CASGGMNEKLFF	TGTGCCAGTGGGGGAATGAATGAAAAACTGTTTTTT	.	.	TRBV12-3/TRBV12-4	TRBJ1-4
CASSGQGPDEQYF	TGTGCCAGCAGCGGACAGGGGCCCGACGAGCAGTACTTC	.	TRBD1	TRBV12-3/TRBV12-4	TRBJ2-7
CASRLAGGRSSYNEQFF	TGTGCCAGCAGACTAGCGGGAGGTCGGAGCTCCTACAATGAGCAGTTCTTC	few	TRBD2	TRBV2	TRBJ2-1
CASSLAGSSPYEQYF	TGCGCCAGCAGCTTGGCGGGGAGTAGCCCCTACGAGCAGTACTTC	.	.	TRBV5-1	TRBJ2-7
CASSFGPSHEQFF	TGTGCCAGCAGTTTTGGACCCTCACATGAGCAGTTCTTC	.	.	TRBV12-3/TRBV12-4	TRBJ2-1
CSALDRLKNIQYF	TGCAGTGCTTTGGACAGACTCAAAAACATTCAGTACTTC	.	.	TRBV20-1	TRBJ2-4
CASSVTSPTDTQYF	TGTGCCAGCAGCGTAACTTCCCCCACAGATACGCAGTATTTT	many	.	TRBV9	TRBJ2-3
CASSYLTGGELFF	TGTGCCAGCAGTTACCTGACGGGCGGGGAGCTGTTTTTT	many	.	TRBV6-2/TRBV6-3	TRBJ2-2
CASSTRQGFGELFF	TGCGCCAGCAGCACAAGACAGGGGTTCGGGGAGCTGTTTTTT	.	TRBD1	TRBV5-1	TRBJ2-2
CASTTGTSGRETQYF	TGTGCCAGCACGACCGGGACTAGCGGGAGGGAGACCCAGTACTTC	many	TRBD2	TRBV12-3/TRBV12-4	TRBJ2-5
CASRKRMASTDTQYF	TGTGCCAGCAGAAAGAGGATGGCTAGCACAGATACGCAGTATTTT	few	.	TRBV28	TRBJ2-3
CASSPGGGRDGEQFF	TGTGCCAGCAGCCCCGGTGGCGGGAGGGATGGGGAGCAGTTCTTC	many	TRBD2	TRBV12-3/TRBV12-4	TRBJ2-1
CAWNRASTDTQYF	TGTGCCTGGAATAGGGCAAGCACAGATACGCAGTATTTT	.	.	TRBV30	TRBJ2-3
CASSQVRNYGYTF	TGTGCCAGCAGTCAGGTCAGAAACTATGGCTACACCTTC	few	.	TRBV2	TRBJ1-2
CASSRGLVVQRETQYF	TGCGCCAGCAGCCGGGGGTTGGTGGTACAGAGGGAGACCCAGTACTTC	.	.	TRBV4-1	TRBJ2-5
CASTYRGLTETQYF	TGTGCCAGCACTTACAGGGGGCTGACGGAGACCCAGTACTTC	few	TRBD1	TRBV2	TRBJ2-5
CASSLGSASGYNEQFF	TGTGCCAGCAGCTTAGGTTCGGCTAGCGGCTACAATGAGCAGTTCTTC	many	TRBD2	TRBV7-3	TRBJ2-1
CASRPGEGSTDTQYF	TGTGCCAGCAGGCCAGGGGAGGGGAGCACAGATACGCAGTATTTT	few	.	TRBV2	TRBJ2-3
CAWSPTLIGQYF	TGTGCCTGGAGTCCGACACTGATCGGGCAGTACTTC	many	.	TRBV30	TRBJ2-4